The 12 T cell receptor beta chains below were found in one sample sequenced in a study of tissue T cells after allogeneic stem cell transplantation. Using immunoSEQ multiplex PCR, the repertoire was profiled, and TCRdb retains in-frame clones only, with some absent. Among around 24,000 clones, under 95% were seen once, and the ten largest hold roughly 2%. The specimen comprised blood, sampled before transplantation. These receptor sequences come from a male donor at least 60 years old who later had graft-versus-host disease after an allogeneic stem cell transplant.

The V and J genes are TRBV7-2 and TRBJ1-2, with TRBD1 identical over 7 bases. Germline CDR1 reads SGHTA; CDR2 reads FQGNSA. The CDR3 runs 14 residues. V shed 7 bases, J shed 7 bases, and the junction held 12 bases outside the gene matches. The CDR3 region is CASNPGGDRGGYTF. In DNA, the CDR3 is TGTGCCAGCAACCCCGGAGGGGACAGAGGTGGCTACACCTTC.

V and J are TRBV5-1 and TRBJ2-6; no definite D call. CDR3 size: 15 residues. Germline V lookup: CDR1 SGHRS, CDR2 YFSETQ. Trimming removed 0 bases from V and 4 bases from J, with 8 bases in between. The CDR3 DNA reads as TGCGCCAGCAGCTTGGGGCGGACCGGGGCCAACGTCCTGACTTTC. It codes for CASSLGRTGANVLTF.

V gene TRBV5-6 combines with J gene TRBJ1-6; D not certain. The CDR3 runs 14 residues. Trimming shortened V by 0 bases and J by 10 bases, and 11 bases separated the two germline ends. In germline, CDR1 is SGHDT, CDR2 YYEEEE. The DNA of the CDR3 is TGTGCCAGCAGCTTGGCCGGCGGAGAGTCACCCCTCCACTTT. Protein product: CASSLAGGESPLHF.

This sequence joins TRBV5-1 and TRBJ2-2; 7 bases are a match to TRBD1. The CDR3 is 13 amino acids. Trimming removed 5 bases from V and 6 bases from J; junction bases left unmatched: 4. Germline CDR1 is SGHRS and CDR2 is YFSETQ. The CDR3 protein is CASREGGSGELFF. The CDR3 bases are TGCGCCAGCAGAGAAGGGGGCTCCGGGGAGCTGTTTTTT.

This clone was counted once. The chain is built from TRBV9 and TRBJ2-5; unclear D gene. Looked up from germline, CDR1 is SGDLS and CDR2 is YYNGEE. The germline V and J ends were trimmed by 0 bases and 2 bases, with 20 bases remaining between them. The CDR3 totals 18 residues. In nucleotides, the CDR3 is TGTGCCAGCAGCGTAGAGCTTGGGGTGCGCAGTCGTCAAGAGACCCAGTACTTC. Amino acids: CASSVELGVRSRQETQYF.

The chain is built from TRBV7-2 and TRBJ1-2, with a tentative D call TRBD1 (6 bases). CDR1 and CDR2 (germline): SGHTA, FQGNSA. V was shortened by 0 bases and J by 8 bases, with 13 bases between the two germline ends. The CDR3 is made up of 14 amino acids. CDR3 DNA sequence: TGTGCCAGCAGCTTAGCGGCGAGGGGGTCGGGCTACACCTTC. Translating gives CASSLAARGSGYTF.

The chain's CDR3 is CASSEGTSWAYEQYF. The CDR3 DNA follows: TGTGCCAGCAGTGAAGGGACTAGCTGGGCCTACGAGCAGTACTTC. The chain is built from TRBV6-1 and TRBJ2-7; 8 nucleotides line up with TRBD2. Germline V gene sequence: CDR1 MNHNS, CDR2 SASEGT. The trim removed 1 base at V and 2 bases at J, leaving 4 bases unmatched. CDR3 length: 15 amino acids.

The chain has TRBV18 and TRBJ1-2, with 9 bases identical to TRBD1. The CDR3 extends over 16 amino acids. V shed 2 bases and J 7 bases; nucleotides not matched to a gene: 11. The germline gives CDR1 KGHSH, CDR2 LQKENI. The CDR3 coding sequence is TGTGCCAGCTCACCAGGTGCGGTTGGGACAGGGAGTGGCTACACCTTC. Protein product: CASSPGAVGTGSGYTF.

This clone was observed a single time. This chain joins TRBV2 and TRBJ2-3, with D tentatively TRBD1 (6 bases). V was trimmed by 3 bases and J by 0 bases, leaving 7 bases between them. The CDR3 covers 14 residues. Germline loops: CDR1 SNHLY, CDR2 FYNNEI. The DNA of the CDR3 is TGTGCCAGCAGTGAGGACAGAAGCACAGATACGCAGTATTTT. It is translated as CASSEDRSTDTQYF.

V gene TRBV30 combines with J gene TRBJ1-2; D remains ambiguous. The germline V gene has CDR1 GTSNPN and CDR2 SVGIG (reference sequence). The CDR3 runs to 12 residues. V was shortened by 3 bases and J by 8 bases, with 13 bases between the two germline ends. CDR3 region: CAWRGGKDGYTF. CDR3 nucleotide sequence: TGTGCCTGGAGGGGAGGGAAGGACGGCTACACCTTC.

This chain uses TRBV3-1 (or the pseudogene TRBV3-2) with TRBJ2-7; D uncertain. V gave up 0 bases and J gave up 0 bases, with 6 bases separating them. The CDR3 spans 14 residues. Germline loops: CDR1 LGHDT, CDR2 YNNKEL (reference sequence). CDR3 residues: CASSQDSYSYEQYF. The CDR3 nucleotides read TGTGCCAGCAGCCAAGACAGTTACTCCTACGAGCAGTACTTC.

This clone showed up just a few times. The chain employs TRBV7-8 and TRBJ2-1; a possible D gene is TRBD1 (6 bases). In germline, CDR1 is SGHVS, CDR2 FQNEAQ. The V and J ends lost 4 bases and 9 bases respectively, with 10 bases between them. The CDR3 has 12 residues. CDR3 amino acids: CASSSQGSEQFF. CDR3 bases: TGTGCCAGCAGCTCCCAGGGGAGTGAGCAGTTCTTC.